This entry describes one TCR beta chain. Data came from immunoSEQ multiplex PCR; TCRdb stores just in-frame clones and leaves some out. Of about 52,000 clones in the sample, around 81% were seen once. This entry belongs to a study of blood T cell repertoires in COVID-19. CDR1 PRHDT and CDR2 FYEKMQ come from the germline V gene (reference sequence). The trim removed 4 bases at V and 0 bases at J, leaving 3 bases unmatched. This CDR3 contains 15 residues. The sequenced sample was peripheral blood. The chain joins TRBV13 to TRBJ2-3; 8 nucleotides match TRBD2. The sequence came from a woman older than 75 with COVID-19, enrolled during active disease. The CDR3 loop is CASSSRTSSTDTQYF. The CDR3 bases are TGTGCCAGCAGCTCGAGGACTAGCAGCACAGATACGCAGTATTTT.